This T cell receptor beta chain was identified in a study of blood T cell repertoires in COVID-19. The wider study: Samples representing acute and convalescent COVID-19 were sourced from the United States, Italy and Spain. T cells, B-cell-depleted T cells, or PBMCs supplied cDNA or gDNA.

This clone was observed once. Patients of the Seattle cohort, enrolled during active infection, were followed longitudinally. How the authors handled the data: Amplification of reference gene primers was used by the study to estimate nucleated cell counts. Libraries were prepared by immunoSEQ multiplex PCR; TCRdb keeps only in-frame clonotypes and omits some of them. V and J calls and clone size follow that table, whereas D and trimming were derived from the DNA. The sample yields under 400,000 clones, around 90% seen once. Germline CDR1 MDHEN, CDR2 SYDVKM. With 3 bases removed from V and 1 base from J, the gap between germline ends came to 10 bases. The length of the CDR3 is 15 residues.

The chain employs TRBV28 and TRBJ1-5, with a weak D call TRBD1 (5 bases). This TCR was sampled from an older woman with COVID-19, enrolled during active disease. Specimen: peripheral blood. For the CDR3, the DNA is TGTGCCAGCAGTTTGCCAGGGTTGAGCAATCAGCCCCAGCATTTT. This codes for CASSLPGLSNQPQHF.